This T cell receptor beta chain is from a study of CD8 T cells in ankylosing spondylitis. Broader study findings: The study identified a TCR beta motif of about eight highly homologous variants that appeared characteristic of ankylosing spondylitis blood. CD8+ disease-linked clones were present at relatively low frequencies in blood. Disease-linked clones reportedly concentrated significantly in matched ankylosing spondylitis synovial fluid. Earlier literature documents some of the motif variants in reactive arthritis synovial fluid and blood.

Quantitative barcoded 5'-RACE was used to prepare TCR beta libraries. TCRdb processed the 5' RACE reads anew with MiXCR; each CDR3 protein has one entry. The profile shows hundreds of thousands of distinct CDR3 sequences, roughly 27% of them singletons. As for this clonotype: Its antigen is not identified.

In germline, CDR1 is DFQATT, CDR2 SNEGSKA (reference sequence). V gave up 6 bases and J gave up 7 bases, with 16 bases separating them. The CDR3 runs 14 residues. The TCR sequence derives from a male donor with ankylosing spondylitis. The sequencing sample was made of blood, either unsorted or a sorted T cell fraction (not recorded which). This chain uses TRBV20-1 with TRBJ1-6; no reliable D call. CDR3 sequence (DNA): TGCAGTGCCCAACGCGGCTCCTCGAATTCACCCCTCCACTTT. This codes for CSAQRGSSNSPLHF.